A selection of T cell receptor beta chains follows, all from one sample in a study of T-cell memory formation after mild COVID-19. TCRdb re-called the 5' RACE reads through MiXCR, storing one row per CDR3 protein. In the table there are about 540,000 distinct CDR3 sequences, roughly 20% of which are singletons. The sample taken for sequencing was PBMCs or a T cell subset sorted from them (not recorded which). These receptors all stem from an adult woman who had mild COVID-19 (a few samples of this study predate the infection). Cell type and time point are not known. Both conserved end residues are part of each CDR3. The order of the fields is J gene, V gene, clone size, D gene, CDR3 protein, CDR3 DNA. The D gene is left open where the match is weak. Expanded clones get a size class; other rows say once, few or many, or leave the size out.

J gene: TRBJ2-3; V gene: TRBV6-5; clone size: few; D gene: TRBD2; CDR3 protein: CASSYSFIAGGPTDTQYF; CDR3 DNA: TGTGCCAGCAGTTACTCGTTCATAGCGGGAGGCCCCACAGATACGCAGTATTTT
J gene: TRBJ1-5; V gene: TRBV10-3; clone size: .; D gene: TRBD1; CDR3 protein: CTISGTGIIQPQHF; CDR3 DNA: TGTACCATCAGCGGGACAGGGATCATTCAGCCCCAGCATTTT
J gene: TRBJ2-1; V gene: TRBV4-1; clone size: many; D gene: TRBD2; CDR3 protein: CASSQDGLAAYNEQFF; CDR3 DNA: TGCGCCAGCAGCCAAGATGGACTAGCGGCCTACAATGAGCAGTTCTTC
J gene: TRBJ2-1; V gene: TRBV7-2; clone size: few; D gene: TRBD2; CDR3 protein: CASSLGRRRELGDEQFF; CDR3 DNA: TGTGCCAGCAGCTTAGGGCGGCGGCGGGAGCTCGGCGATGAGCAGTTCTTC
J gene: TRBJ2-7; V gene: TRBV10-3; clone size: .; D gene: TRBD1; CDR3 protein: CAISGEVGQGEYEQYF; CDR3 DNA: TGTGCCATCAGCGGAGAGGTGGGACAGGGGGAATACGAGCAGTACTTC
J gene: TRBJ2-4; V gene: TRBV9; clone size: once; D gene: .; CDR3 protein: CASSPKGLKDIKYF; CDR3 DNA: TGTGCCAGCAGCCCAAAGGGACTTAAGGACATTAAGTACTTC
J gene: TRBJ1-1; V gene: TRBV11-3; clone size: .; D gene: .; CDR3 protein: CASSRGVPNTEAFF; CDR3 DNA: TGTGCCAGCAGCCGAGGGGTCCCGAACACTGAAGCTTTCTTT
J gene: TRBJ2-3; V gene: TRBV10-3; clone size: few; D gene: .; CDR3 protein: CAISEAGPQYF; CDR3 DNA: TGTGCCATCAGTGAGGCGGGACCGCAGTATTTT
J gene: TRBJ1-3; V gene: TRBV5-1; clone size: .; D gene: .; CDR3 protein: CASSPQGRGSGNTIYF; CDR3 DNA: TGCGCCAGCAGCCCACAGGGTAGGGGTTCTGGAAACACCATATATTTT
J gene: TRBJ2-2; V gene: TRBV29-1; clone size: .; D gene: .; CDR3 protein: CSAERLPNTGELFF; CDR3 DNA: TGCAGCGCCGAGAGGCTTCCGAACACCGGGGAGCTGTTTTTT
J gene: TRBJ2-5; V gene: TRBV4-2; clone size: few; D gene: .; CDR3 protein: CASSQDRWKTQYF; CDR3 DNA: TGTGCCAGCAGCCAAGATCGGTGGAAAACCCAGTACTTC
J gene: TRBJ2-1; V gene: TRBV2; clone size: few; D gene: TRBD1; CDR3 protein: CASRGTGQGAYNEQFF; CDR3 DNA: TGTGCCAGCAGGGGAACGGGACAGGGGGCCTACAATGAGCAGTTCTTC
J gene: TRBJ2-7; V gene: TRBV4-1; clone size: few; D gene: .; CDR3 protein: CASSQELDKYEQYF; CDR3 DNA: TGCGCCAGCAGCCAAGAGCTCGACAAGTACGAGCAGTACTTC
J gene: TRBJ2-2; V gene: TRBV18; clone size: few; D gene: .; CDR3 protein: CASSPGRVSTGELFF; CDR3 DNA: TGTGCCAGCTCACCAGGCAGGGTGAGCACCGGGGAGCTGTTTTTT
J gene: TRBJ2-5; V gene: TRBV29-1; clone size: few; D gene: .; CDR3 protein: CSVRQNQETQYF; CDR3 DNA: TGCAGCGTTCGCCAGAACCAAGAGACCCAGTACTTC
J gene: TRBJ1-1; V gene: TRBV18; clone size: few; D gene: .; CDR3 protein: CASSPFQGENTEAFF; CDR3 DNA: TGTGCCAGCTCACCTTTTCAAGGAGAGAACACTGAAGCTTTCTTT